This T cell receptor (beta chain) emerged from a study of beta chain features in type 1 diabetes. Overall study context: Sorted cells, roughly 98,000,000 in number, were examined across all samples.

The isolated RNA, all of it, was reverse transcribed, so expressed TCRB transcripts were what got sequenced. Only in-frame clones appear in the TCRdb table, and some are missing; sequencing was by immunoSEQ multiplex PCR. This sample has around 160,000 clones, with around 8.3% found just once. Regarding this clone: Its target is unknown.

Study-wide findings and caveats: In all four CD4+ subsets, TCRB CDR3 length was significantly, moderately reduced in type 1 diabetes. Researchers caution that PCR might favor shorter templates, equally among patients and controls. Across patients, naive, central memory and Treg TCRB repertoires exhibited apparently greater similarity than was observed across healthy donors.

Populations isolated by sorting all had purity greater than 95%. This CDR3 contains 16 residues. CDR1 and CDR2 (germline): LGHNA, YSLEER. V was trimmed by 0 bases and J by 3 bases, leaving 14 bases between them. The chain employs TRBV4-3 and TRBJ1-2; D not certain. Sequenced input: central memory CD4+ T cells from blood. The receptor was isolated from a woman aged 18-29 years with type 1 diabetes. CDR3 bases: TGCGCCAGCAGCCAAGAGAGTACGGCGCGGGACTATGGCTACACCTTC. It codes for CASSQESTARDYGYTF.